Listed below are T cell receptor beta chains from one sample, sequenced in a study of T cells in Graves' hyperthyroidism and ophthalmopathy. From the multiplex PCR reads, TCRdb called clonotypes with MiXCR, one entry per CDR3 protein. The sample has hundreds of thousands of distinct CDR3 sequences, around 21% seen once. Material: blood. The receptors shown here come from a man in his thirties or forties with Graves' ophthalmopathy. Both conserved end residues are part of each CDR3.

V	J	CDR3
TRBV9	TRBJ2-1	CASSVVKPLRTNEQFF
TRBV28	TRBJ1-6	CASRLGTAYNSPLHF
TRBV13	TRBJ1-4	CASSEQGAVEKLFF
TRBV2	TRBJ2-7	CASSQDRALTYEQYF
TRBV29-1	TRBJ2-3	CSGQQGADTQYF
TRBV5-6	TRBJ1-2	CASSVQGYGYTF
TRBV28	TRBJ2-7	CASSPTGSKGSHEQYF
TRBV5-1	TRBJ1-4	CASSLNSHNEKLFF
TRBV7-9	TRBJ1-1	CASSPPYGQGGTEAFF
TRBV20-1	TRBJ2-5	CSAEYRGQKTQYF
TRBV20-1	TRBJ2-1	CSDRKTLNNEQFF
TRBV7-9	TRBJ2-7	CASSLRREGVYEQYF
TRBV6-5	TRBJ1-3	CASSYGFSDRYSGNTIYF
TRBV7-7	TRBJ2-7	CASSPGISREQYF
TRBV6-5	TRBJ2-2	CASSYFGETGELFF
TRBV29-1	TRBJ1-1	CSVEDRGQAFF
TRBV7-3	TRBJ2-5	CASSAGTQETQYF
TRBV28	TRBJ2-7	CASSLRTGDYEQYF
TRBV5-6	TRBJ2-1	CASSSGPEYNEQFF
TRBV29-1	TRBJ2-7	CSVELDSPYEQYF
TRBV20-1	TRBJ1-5	CSARDQVGQRSNQPQHF
TRBV5-1	TRBJ2-6	CASRDRGSLSGANVLTF
TRBV19	TRBJ2-7	CASSTPETYEQYF
TRBV24-1	TRBJ2-1	CATSGSAGGRDEQFF
TRBV28	TRBJ2-7	CASTPGEGDSYEQYF
TRBV10-3	TRBJ1-1	CAISESGLNTEAFF
TRBV5-1	TRBJ1-2	CASRLPQGGKNYGYTF
TRBV30	TRBJ2-7	CAWSPAGGPTYEQYF
TRBV4-3	TRBJ2-3	CASSQESDSTDTQYF
TRBV20-1	TRBJ2-7	CSAREDASGIPYEQYF
TRBV3-1	TRBJ2-7	CASRPGSGHEQYF
TRBV27	TRBJ1-2	CASRPLEYRDYGYTF
TRBV28	TRBJ2-7	CASSVLGEQYF
TRBV7-2	TRBJ2-1	CASELAGLPYNEQFF
TRBV24-1	TRBJ2-7	CATSASRGQGKDEQYF
TRBV28	TRBJ2-7	CASSTSTTSGSREQYF
TRBV12-3/TRBV12-4	TRBJ2-2	CASSFRESTGELFF
TRBV4-2	TRBJ2-5	CASSQARTRETQYF
TRBV11-1	TRBJ2-5	CASSSANREFRETQYF
TRBV28	TRBJ2-7	CASSLGQSVRTYEQYF
TRBV7-2	TRBJ2-1	CASTIGGGLYNEQFF
TRBV6-1	TRBJ1-1	CASSQGLIQDTEAFF
TRBV3-1	TRBJ2-7	CASSPTRTGEQYF
TRBV7-9	TRBJ1-1	CASSLVSGSSLGTEAFF
TRBV18	TRBJ2-3	CASSPRGAAGRTDTQYF
TRBV20-1	TRBJ2-5	CSARDATQGQETQYF
TRBV9	TRBJ2-1	CASSVQGGGFYNEQFF
TRBV5-1	TRBJ1-1	CASSFGTGATEAFF
TRBV7-9	TRBJ2-3	CASSSGGGNTDTQYF
TRBV19	TRBJ2-2	CASFGTPGELFF
TRBV6-1	TRBJ1-5	CASSWGQTNQPQHF
TRBV6-1	TRBJ2-7	CTSSFPSGTSTYEQYF
TRBV15	TRBJ2-3	CATSRGELTDTQYF
TRBV28	TRBJ1-1	CASSPPGPEAFF
TRBV7-9	TRBJ2-5	CASSPRGAGGTQYF
TRBV12-3/TRBV12-4	TRBJ1-2	CASSLQEVDGYTF
TRBV7-2	TRBJ2-3	CASSFGPFTDTQYF
TRBV20-1	TRBJ2-1	CSARDKQGARLAGVDEQFF
TRBV28	TRBJ2-1	CASRRTSGNEFF